The 21 T cell receptor beta chains in this list originate from one sample, sequenced in a study of Graves' ophthalmopathy and Graves' hyperthyroidism. RNA transcripts served as template for amplifying TCR beta CDR3 sequences. The authors performed first-round RT-PCR with HTBI primers and then a second-round multiplex PCR. TCRdb used MiXCR to reprocess the multiplex PCR reads, holding one entry per CDR3 protein. The sample shows a few hundred thousand distinct CDR3 sequences, 15% to 20% of them seen only once. The sequenced sample was peripheral blood. The receptor set was obtained from a woman aged 18-29 years with Graves' ophthalmopathy.

Ten or more counts support this clonotype. J is TRBJ1-1 and V is TRBV10-3; TRBD1 might be the D (5 bases). The CDR3 runs to 14 residues. The germline V gene has CDR1 ENHRY and CDR2 SYGVKD. V was shortened by 6 bases and J by 2 bases, with 13 bases between the two germline ends. This CDR3 reads CAIRPTRDNTEAFF. The CDR3, as DNA: TGTGCCATCAGACCTACTAGGGACAACACTGAAGCTTTCTTT.

This clonotype appeared many times. The chain carries TRBV6-5 and TRBJ1-1; D ambiguous. The CDR3 totals 13 residues. Germline CDR1 is MNHEY and CDR2 is SVGAGI. V lost 4 bases to trimming and J lost 7 bases, with 13 bases between them. The chain's CDR3 is CASSSWSFNEAFF. The CDR3 coding sequence is TGTGCCAGCAGTTCCTGGTCGTTTAATGAAGCTTTCTTT.

This clonotype was recorded at least ten times. This chain links TRBV28 with TRBJ2-7; D might be TRBD1 (6 bases). Trimming removed 6 bases at V and 3 bases at J, with 21 bases between. The germline CDR1 and CDR2 sequences are MDHEN and SYDVKM. This CDR3 has 16 amino acids. CDR3 in amino acids: CASSPPAQGGLYEQYF. The CDR3 region has the DNA TGTGCCAGCAGCCCCCCCGCACAGGGTGGGCTCTACGAGCAGTACTTC.

The chain joins TRBV14 to TRBJ2-4, with D hard to call. In germline, CDR1 is SGHDN, CDR2 FVKESK. With 1 base removed from V and 12 bases from J, the gap between germline ends came to 13 bases. The CDR3 spans 13 residues. Here the CDR3 reads CASSQVDLAAQYF. CDR3 bases: TGTGCCAGCAGCCAAGTTGATTTAGCCGCTCAGTACTTC.

This clonotype was observed many times. The chain employs TRBV11-2 and TRBJ2-7; D ambiguous. Germline values: CDR1 SGHAT, CDR2 FQNNGV. V lost 5 bases to trimming and J lost 0 bases, with 14 bases between them. This CDR3 comprises 15 residues. CDR3 nucleotide sequence: TGTGCCAGCAGCCAAGACCGGCCGACCTCCTACGAGCAGTACTTC. Protein sequence: CASSQDRPTSYEQYF.

A few counts support this clonotype. The chain is built from TRBV28 and TRBJ1-2, with D hard to call. CDR3 length equals 13 residues. V dropped 6 bases and J dropped 2 bases, with 10 bases sitting between them. Germline V gives CDR1 MDHEN, CDR2 SYDVKM. This CDR3 is CASRDFPNYGYTF. In nucleotides, the CDR3 is TGTGCCAGCAGGGACTTCCCGAACTATGGCTACACCTTC.

This chain joins TRBV19 and TRBJ2-4; TRBD1 aligns across 7 bases. The V segment lost 7 bases and the J segment 6 bases; nucleotides outside the gene matches: 9. The CDR3 is 14 amino acids. Per the germline V gene, CDR1 is LNHDA and CDR2 is SQIVND (reference sequence). The CDR3 is CASMDRLAGNIQYF. As DNA, the CDR3 is TGTGCCAGTATGGACAGGTTAGCTGGAAACATTCAGTACTTC.

This clonotype was counted at least ten times. The genes are TRBV12-3 or TRBV12-4 and TRBJ2-5; TRBD2 agrees at 8 bases. This CDR3 has 18 residues. The J segment lost 3 bases and the V segment lost 2 bases, leaving 14 bases of the junction unmatched. DNA for the CDR3: TGTGCCAGCAGTTTATCGGGTCTAGCGGGTCCCGGGAAAGAGACCCAGTACTTC. The encoded protein is CASSLSGLAGPGKETQYF.

This clonotype has at least ten counts. The chain joins TRBV30 to TRBJ2-4; maybe TRBD2 (6 bases). Trimming shortened V by 3 bases and J by 6 bases, and 12 bases separated the two germline ends. This CDR3 is 13 amino acids long. Germline assignment: CDR1 GTSNPN and CDR2 SVGIG (reference sequence). The CDR3 nucleotides are TGTGCCTGGAGATTTGGGGGAGGAAACATTCAGTACTTC. It codes for CAWRFGGGNIQYF.

In its sample, this clonotype was seen many times. The chain is built from TRBV29-1 and TRBJ1-5; TRBD1 matches at 7 bases. The CDR3 spans 14 residues. CDR1 is SQVTM and CDR2 is ANQGSEA in the germline V gene. The junction had 4 bases not matched to a gene; V was cut back by 5 bases and J by 0 bases. This chain's CDR3 is CSVTQGHSNQPQHF. Written as DNA, the CDR3 is TGCAGCGTTACACAGGGGCATAGCAATCAGCCCCAGCATTTT.

This clonotype was recorded many times. V is TRBV10-3 and J is TRBJ2-2; 8 bases are shared with TRBD1. The CDR3 consists of 14 residues. With 11 bases clipped from V and 5 bases from J, the junction kept 10 bases outside the gene matches. In germline, CDR1 is ENHRY, CDR2 SYGVKD. The CDR3 sequence is CAAGGQVGTGELFF. DNA for the CDR3: TGTGCCGCAGGGGGACAGGTGGGGACCGGGGAGCTGTTTTTT.

This clonotype was counted at least ten times. The chain links TRBV6-5 to TRBJ1-1, with D tentatively TRBD1 (5 bases). This CDR3 region has 13 residues. The V gene lost 6 bases and the J gene lost 0 bases, with 8 bases spanning the gap. Germline CDR1 MNHEY, CDR2 SVGAGI. The CDR3 sequence is CASRQDMNTEAFF. The DNA for the CDR3 is TGTGCCAGCAGGCAGGACATGAACACTGAAGCTTTCTTT.

The chain joins TRBV15 to TRBJ2-7; possibly TRBD1 for D (7 bases). Germline V gene sequence: CDR1 LNHNV, CDR2 YYDKDF (reference sequence). This CDR3 contains 14 residues. V lost 0 bases to trimming and J lost 3 bases, with 9 bases between them. CDR3 in DNA: TGTGCCACCAGCAGAGACAGGGGGGACTACGAGCAGTACTTC. Its protein is CATSRDRGDYEQYF.

This clonotype was seen at least ten times. The chain combines TRBV7-8 with TRBJ1-5, with D possibly TRBD1 on 6 matching bases. Germline V gene data show CDR1 as SGHVS and CDR2 as FQNEAQ. The V end lost 5 bases, the J end lost 5 bases, and 16 bases lay between the germline ends. This CDR3 is built from 15 residues. CDR3 DNA sequence: TGTGCCAGCAGCCCTCCGGGGGCTTCGGATCAGCCCCAGCATTTT. Translated, it gives CASSPPGASDQPQHF.

V is TRBV28 and J is TRBJ1-2; D is undetermined. V lost 1 base, J lost 8 bases, and 14 bases lay in between. The germline V gene has CDR1 MDHEN and CDR2 SYDVKM. This CDR3 is 14 amino acids long. This CDR3 reads CASSLFAGIGGYTF. CDR3 sequence (DNA): TGTGCCAGCAGTTTATTTGCGGGAATAGGGGGCTACACCTTC.

The chain uses TRBV15 and TRBJ1-1; D not resolved. Germline lookup yields CDR1 LNHNV and CDR2 YYDKDF (reference sequence). V was pared by 6 bases and J by 8 bases, with 1 base between. This CDR3 contains 8 residues. The CDR3 DNA is TGTGCCACCAGAGAAGCTTTCTTT. Amino acids: CATREAFF.

This clonotype was recorded only once. This sequence joins TRBV12-5 and TRBJ1-1; no definite D call. CDR3 size: 15 residues. CDR1 is LGHNT and CDR2 is FRNRAP in the germline V gene. Trimming took 8 bases from V and 1 from J, leaving 17 bases between them. The CDR3 reads CASCPPARSNTEAFF. CDR3 coding DNA: TGTGCTAGTTGCCCTCCCGCACGGTCGAACACTGAAGCTTTCTTT.

The rearrangement links TRBV7-9 to TRBJ1-2; no firm D call. This CDR3 contains 15 residues. Trimming took 1 base from V and 4 from J, leaving 13 bases between them. Germline CDR1 SEHNR, CDR2 FQNEAQ (reference sequence). The CDR3 region is CASSLGSSVSYGYTF. In DNA form, the CDR3 reads TGTGCCAGCAGCTTAGGGAGCAGCGTAAGCTATGGCTACACCTTC. Based on the CDR3 plus reference TRBV7-9 and TRBJ1-2, the full variable domain is DTGVSQNPRHKITKRGQNVTFRCDPISEHNRLYWYRQTLGQGPEFLTYFQNEAQLEKSRLLSDRFSAERPKGSFSTLEIQRTEQGDSAMYLCASSLGSSVSYGYTFGSGTRLTVV.

The J gene is TRBJ2-3, the V gene TRBV12-3 or TRBV12-4; D unclear. Trimming shortened V by 10 bases and J by 6 bases, and 11 bases separated the two germline ends. The CDR3 spans 11 residues. This chain's CDR3 is CATASSDTQYF. The CDR3 nucleotides read TGTGCCACCGCCTCCTCCGATACGCAGTATTTT.

This chain connects TRBV12-3 or TRBV12-4 to TRBJ1-6, with D possibly TRBD1 on 6 matching bases. Between the trimmed V and J ends, which lost 6 bases and 7 bases, there was a span of 16 bases. CDR3 length equals 15 residues. CDR3 residues: CASSFTGTNNSPLHF. CDR3 bases: TGTGCCAGCAGCTTTACCGGGACAAACAATTCACCCCTCCACTTT.

This clonotype has a count of ten or more. The CDR3 coding sequence is TGCAGTGGAAAGACTAGCGGGGAAGAGACCCAGTACTTC. Translation: CSGKTSGEETQYF. The rearrangement links TRBV20-1 to TRBJ2-5; TRBD2 matches 11 bases. Germline CDR1 and CDR2: DFQATT and SNEGSKA (reference sequence). The V segment lost 7 bases and the J segment 3 bases; nucleotides outside the gene matches: 4. This CDR3 has 13 residues.